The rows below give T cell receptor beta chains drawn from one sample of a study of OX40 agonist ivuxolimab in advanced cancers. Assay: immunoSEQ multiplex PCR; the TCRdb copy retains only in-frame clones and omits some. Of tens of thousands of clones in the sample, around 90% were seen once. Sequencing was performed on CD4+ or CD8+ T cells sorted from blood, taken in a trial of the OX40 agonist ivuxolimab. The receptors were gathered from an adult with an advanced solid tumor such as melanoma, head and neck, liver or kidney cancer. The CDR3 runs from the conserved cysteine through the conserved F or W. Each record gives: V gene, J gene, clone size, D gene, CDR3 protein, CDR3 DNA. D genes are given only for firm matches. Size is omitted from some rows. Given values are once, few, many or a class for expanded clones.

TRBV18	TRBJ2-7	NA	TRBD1	CASSPGQGVYEQYF	TGTGCCAGCTCACCGGGACAGGGGGTATACGAGCAGTACTTC
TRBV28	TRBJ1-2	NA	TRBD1	CATSRQGFGYTF	TGTGCCACGTCCCGACAGGGATTTGGCTACACCTTC
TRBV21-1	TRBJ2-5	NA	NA	CASSKVRDGWETQYF	TGTGCCAGCAGCAAAGTACGGGACGGTTGGGAGACCCAGTACTTC
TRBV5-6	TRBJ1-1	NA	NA	CASSLGGGTEAFF	TGTGCCAGCAGCTTGGGAGGGGGGACTGAAGCTTTCTTT
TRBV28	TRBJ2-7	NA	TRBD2	CASSSPRGAGGRRQYF	TGTGCCAGCAGTTCTCCCAGGGGAGCGGGGGGACGAAGGCAGTACTTC
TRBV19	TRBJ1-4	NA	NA	CASSIGRSLEKLFF	TGTGCCAGTAGTATCGGTCGCTCGCTTGAAAAACTGTTTTTT
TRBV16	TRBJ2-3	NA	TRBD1	CASSRGTGSTDTQYF	TGTGCCAGCAGCCGCGGGACAGGAAGCACAGATACGCAGTATTTT
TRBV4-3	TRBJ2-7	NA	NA	CASSQGFATRFREQYF	TGCGCCAGCAGCCAAGGATTTGCGACTAGGTTTCGGGAGCAGTACTTC
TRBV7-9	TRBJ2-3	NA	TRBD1	CASSRRDRPSSTDTQYF	TGTGCCAGCAGCCGGCGGGACAGGCCTTCTAGCACAGATACGCAGTATTTT
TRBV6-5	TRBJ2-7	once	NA	CASRPTGAATYEQYF	TGTGCCAGCAGGCCGACGGGGGCGGCGACCTACGAGCAGTACTTC
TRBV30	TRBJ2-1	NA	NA	CAWSVRGSQREQFF	TGTGCCTGGAGTGTAAGGGGATCCCAGAGGGAGCAGTTCTTC
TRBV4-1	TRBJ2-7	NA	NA	CASSQSGRSDEQYF	TGCGCCAGCAGCCAAAGCGGCAGGTCGGACGAGCAGTACTTC
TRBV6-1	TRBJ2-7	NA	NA	CASSEAKVQDDGEQYF	TGTGCCAGCAGTGAAGCGAAAGTACAGGACGACGGAGAGCAGTACTTC
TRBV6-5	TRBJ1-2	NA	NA	CASSYFRVGGPTQLTF	TGTGCCAGCAGTTACTTTAGGGTCGGCGGGCCGACCCAGCTCACCTTC
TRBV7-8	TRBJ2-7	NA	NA	CASSRQQGLSYEQYF	TGTGCCAGCAGCCGGCAGCAGGGACTCTCCTACGAGCAGTACTTC
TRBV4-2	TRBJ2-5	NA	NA	CASSQGGLDRGTQYF	TGTGCCAGCAGCCAAGGAGGGCTAGATCGTGGGACCCAGTACTTC
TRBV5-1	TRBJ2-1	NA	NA	CASSLVHPRDNEQFF	TGCGCCAGCAGCTTGGTACACCCTAGGGACAATGAGCAGTTCTTC
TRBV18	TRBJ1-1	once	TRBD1	CASSPRQGDLNTEAFF	TGTGCCAGCTCACCTCGCCAGGGGGACTTGAACACTGAAGCTTTCTTT
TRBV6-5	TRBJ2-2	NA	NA	CASSALRATGELFF	TGTGCCAGCAGTGCCCTACGAGCCACCGGGGAGCTGTTTTTT
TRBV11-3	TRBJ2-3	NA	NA	CASSFGTQTDTQYF	TGTGCCAGCAGCTTTGGGACCCAAACAGATACGCAGTATTTT
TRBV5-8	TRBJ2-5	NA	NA	CASSLLQETQYF	TGTGCCAGCAGCTTACTCCAAGAGACCCAGTACTTC
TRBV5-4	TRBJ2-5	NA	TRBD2	CASSLNGLAGTQYF	TGTGCCAGCAGCTTGAACGGACTAGCAGGGACCCAGTACTTC
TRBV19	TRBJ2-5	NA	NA	CASSYAVQETQYF	TGTGCCAGTAGCTATGCCGTACAAGAGACCCAGTACTTC
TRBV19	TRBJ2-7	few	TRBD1	CASSVGTGTFYEQYF	TGTGCCAGTAGTGTCGGGACAGGTACTTTCTACGAGCAGTACTTC
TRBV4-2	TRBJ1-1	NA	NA	CASRISHTNTEAFF	TGTGCCAGCAGAATCTCCCACACGAACACTGAAGCTTTCTTT
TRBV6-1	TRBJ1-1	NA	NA	CASSELGGAFTEAFF	TGTGCCAGCAGTGAATTAGGGGGGGCCTTCACTGAAGCTTTCTTT
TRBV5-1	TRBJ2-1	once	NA	CASSLAGEAENEQFF	TGCGCCAGCAGCCTCGCAGGGGAGGCGGAGAATGAGCAGTTCTTC
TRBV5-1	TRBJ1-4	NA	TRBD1	CASSTDRGDEKLFF	TGCGCCAGCAGCACGGACAGGGGAGATGAAAAACTGTTTTTT
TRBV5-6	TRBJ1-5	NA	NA	CASSLEGGFQPQHF	TGTGCCAGCAGCTTGGAAGGAGGATTCCAGCCCCAGCATTTT
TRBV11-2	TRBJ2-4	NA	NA	CASSRGHSVNIQYF	TGTGCCAGCAGCCGGGGACACTCCGTCAACATTCAGTACTTC
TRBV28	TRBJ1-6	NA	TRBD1	CASSLDRVRSPLHF	TGTGCCAGCAGCTTGGACAGGGTTCGGTCACCCCTCCACTTT
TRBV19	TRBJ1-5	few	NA	CATYHSSNQPQHF	TGTGCCACTTATCATTCGAGCAATCAGCCCCAGCATTTT
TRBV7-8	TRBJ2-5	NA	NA	CASVTLGPETQYF	TGTGCCAGCGTCACCCTGGGCCCGGAGACCCAGTACTTC
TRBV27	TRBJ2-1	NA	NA	CATQFIRQGAVNEQFF	TGTGCCACCCAGTTTATCAGGCAGGGCGCAGTAAATGAGCAGTTCTTC
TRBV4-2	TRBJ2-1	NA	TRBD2	CASSQQTGTSGGLEVF	TGTGCCAGCAGCCAACAAACCGGGACTAGCGGTGGATTGGAGGTCTTC
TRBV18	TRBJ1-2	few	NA	CASSPRTEPSSRYGYTF	TGTGCCAGCTCACCGCGGACGGAACCCAGCTCTCGGTATGGCTACACCTTC
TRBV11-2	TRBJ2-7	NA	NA	CASSSVTASYEQYF	TGTGCCAGCAGCTCCGTGACAGCGTCCTACGAGCAGTACTTC
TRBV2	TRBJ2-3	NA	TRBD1	CASRAPTGWGTDTQYF	TGTGCCAGCAGGGCCCCGACAGGGTGGGGGACAGATACGCAGTATTTT
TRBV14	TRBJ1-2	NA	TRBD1	CASSQVGGSSGYTF	TGTGCCAGCAGCCAAGTAGGGGGCTCGAGTGGCTACACCTTC
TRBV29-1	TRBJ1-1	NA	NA	CSVREFGTEAFF	TGCAGCGTCCGCGAGTTTGGGACTGAAGCTTTCTTT
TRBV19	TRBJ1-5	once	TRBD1	CASSISTGKGNQPQHF	TGTGCCAGTAGTATATCGACAGGGAAAGGCAATCAGCCCCAGCATTTT
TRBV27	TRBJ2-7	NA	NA	CASSEGTYSYEQYF	TGTGCCAGCAGTGAAGGGACATACTCCTACGAGCAGTACTTC
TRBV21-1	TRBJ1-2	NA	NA	CASSMRQDKNGYTF	TGTGCCAGCAGCATGCGTCAGGATAAAAATGGCTACACCTTC
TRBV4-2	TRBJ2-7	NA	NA	CASSQDRVGYYEQYF	TGTGCCAGCAGCCAAGATAGGGTTGGATACTACGAGCAGTACTTC
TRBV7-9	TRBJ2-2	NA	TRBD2	CASRPGAGEDSGELFF	TGTGCCAGCAGACCGGGAGCGGGGGAAGATAGCGGGGAGCTGTTTTTT
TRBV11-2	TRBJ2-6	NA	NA	CASSLMWAGANVLTF	TGTGCCAGCAGCTTGATGTGGGCTGGGGCCAACGTCCTGACTTTC
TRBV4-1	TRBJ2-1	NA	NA	CASSQEPTAPSSYNEQFF	TGCGCCAGCAGCCAAGAACCGACAGCGCCGAGCTCCTACAATGAGCAGTTCTTC
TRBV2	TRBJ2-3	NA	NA	CASSRGTLRSTDTQYF	TGTGCCAGCAGTAGGGGCACTCTACGAAGCACAGATACGCAGTATTTT
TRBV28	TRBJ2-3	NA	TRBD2	CASSLRLAGGPYTDTQYF	TGTGCCAGCAGCCTCCGACTAGCGGGAGGGCCATACACAGATACGCAGTATTTT
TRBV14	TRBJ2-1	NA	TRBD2	CASSSRTSGEYNEQFF	TGTGCCAGCAGCTCCCGGACTAGCGGGGAATACAATGAGCAGTTCTTC
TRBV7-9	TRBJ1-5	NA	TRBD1	CASSSVDRGDQPQHF	TGTGCCAGCAGCTCCGTGGACAGGGGGGATCAGCCCCAGCATTTT
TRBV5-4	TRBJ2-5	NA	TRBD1	CASSSTKTGGLKTQYF	TGTGCCAGCAGCTCAACAAAGACAGGGGGCTTGAAGACCCAGTACTTC
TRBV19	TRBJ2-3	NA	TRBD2	CASSIVLLAGGPHTQYF	TGTGCCAGTAGTATAGTTTTACTAGCGGGGGGGCCTCATACGCAGTATTTT
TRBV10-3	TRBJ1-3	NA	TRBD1	CATRTGLFGNTIYF	TGTGCCACCCGGACAGGGCTATTTGGAAACACCATATATTTT
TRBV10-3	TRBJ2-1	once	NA	CAISESDYNEQFF	TGTGCCATCAGTGAGTCGGATTACAATGAGCAGTTCTTC
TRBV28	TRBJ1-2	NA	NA	CASSPPWQNYGYTF	TGTGCCAGCAGTCCCCCGTGGCAGAACTATGGCTACACCTTC
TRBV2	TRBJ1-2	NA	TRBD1	CASRRQGAINYGYTF	TGTGCCAGCAGACGACAGGGGGCGATTAACTATGGCTACACCTTC
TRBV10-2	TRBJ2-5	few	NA	CASSIREQETQYF	TGCGCCAGCAGTATCCGGGAACAAGAGACCCAGTACTTC
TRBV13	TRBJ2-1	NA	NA	CASSLPPLDEQFF	TGTGCCAGCAGCTTACCCCCTTTGGATGAGCAGTTCTTC